Sequencing of this TCR beta chain was carried out in a study of shared clonotypes between healthy human individuals. The CDR3 length is 13 residues. Unsorted samples, those not sorted, used roughly 87 million PBMCs for genomic DNA. The table came from immunoSEQ multiplex PCR; TCRdb's copy has only in-frame clones and leaves some out. The sample lists approximately 500,000 clones, about four fifths occurring once. The rearrangement links TRBV21-1 to TRBJ2-1. TRBV21-1 is noted as a pseudogene. Sequencing used PBMCs. The TCR originated in a woman in her 40s in good health. Some clones in this sample may be carry-over from other donors' samples. CDR3 in amino acids: CARAPGPWDEQFF. The CDR3, as DNA: TGTGCCAGAGCACCGGGACCTTGGGATGAGCAGTTCTTC.